The 2 T cell receptor beta chains below were found in one sample sequenced in a study of control samples from healthy donors and cancer patients. TCRdb's table, derived via immunoSEQ multiplex PCR, lists solely in-frame clones and lacks some. This sample has 150,000 to 200,000 clones; approximately 94% occur once, and the top ten carry 11% to 15%. The sample taken for sequencing was PBMCs. These receptors were collected from a man aged 55 to 70 with colorectal cancer.

The rearrangement links TRBV5-4 to TRBJ1-2; D remains ambiguous. Germline V lookup: CDR1 SGHNT, CDR2 YYREEE (reference sequence). The CDR3 consists of 13 residues. V was trimmed by 0 bases and J by 5 bases, leaving 8 bases between them. The CDR3 coding sequence is TGTGCCAGCAGCTTGGCGTCAGAGTATGGCTACACCTTC. Its protein is CASSLASEYGYTF.

V and J are TRBV4-1 and TRBJ2-7, with 13 nucleotides matching TRBD2. The CDR3 is made up of 16 amino acids. Germline-derived CDR1 and CDR2 are MGHRA and YSYEKL. After removal of 0 bases from V and 2 bases from J, the junction contained 1 base not matched to a gene. CDR3 nucleotides: TGCGCCAGCAGCCAAGATGGGACTAGCGGGACCTACGAGCAGTACTTC. Protein product: CASSQDGTSGTYEQYF.